The T cell receptor (beta chain) under discussion was sequenced for a study of T cells expressing NK-cell markers. Each CDR3 protein gets one entry in TCRdb, which reprocessed the 5' RACE reads and gives no DNA. The record lists around 470,000 distinct CDR3 sequences, of which the ten most abundant hold almost 1.5%. The CDR3 loop spans 14 amino acids. Germline CDR1 and CDR2: SGHDT and YYEEEE. This clonotype originated in a woman aged 45 to 65 in good health. The gene calls are TRBV5-6 and TRBJ2-7; the TRBD1 assignment by TCRdb is unverifiable without DNA. Sequences were obtained from blood T cells: a sorted CD56 or NKG2C T cell subset, CD4+ or CD8+ T cells, or bulk PBMC T cells (not recorded which). CDR3 protein: CASSLDRGAHEQYF. The full variable domain, rest sourced from reference TRBV5-6 and TRBJ2-7, is DAGVTQSPTHLIKTRGQQVTLRCSPKSGHDTVSWYQQALGQGPQFIFQYYEEEERQRGNFPDRFSGHQFPNYSSELNVNALLLGDSALYLCASSLDRGAHEQYFGPGTRLTVT.